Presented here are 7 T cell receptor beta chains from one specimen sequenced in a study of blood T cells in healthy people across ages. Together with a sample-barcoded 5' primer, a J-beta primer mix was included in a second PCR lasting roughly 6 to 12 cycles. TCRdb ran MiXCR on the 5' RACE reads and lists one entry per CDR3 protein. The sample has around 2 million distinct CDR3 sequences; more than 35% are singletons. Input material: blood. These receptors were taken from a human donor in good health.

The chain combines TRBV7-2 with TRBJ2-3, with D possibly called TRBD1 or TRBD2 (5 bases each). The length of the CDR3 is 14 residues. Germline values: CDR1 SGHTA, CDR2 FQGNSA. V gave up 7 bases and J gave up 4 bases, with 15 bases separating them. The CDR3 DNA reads TGTGCCAGCACCCGGGGCGTTGCAGCAGATACGCAGTATTTT. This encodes CASTRGVAADTQYF.

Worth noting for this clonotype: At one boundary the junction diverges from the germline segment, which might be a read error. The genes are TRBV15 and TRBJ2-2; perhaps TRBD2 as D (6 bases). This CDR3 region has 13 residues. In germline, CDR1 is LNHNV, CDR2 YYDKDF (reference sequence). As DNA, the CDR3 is TGTGCCACCAGCAGAGATCGCGGCGGGGAGCGGTTTTTT. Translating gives CATSRDRGGERFF.

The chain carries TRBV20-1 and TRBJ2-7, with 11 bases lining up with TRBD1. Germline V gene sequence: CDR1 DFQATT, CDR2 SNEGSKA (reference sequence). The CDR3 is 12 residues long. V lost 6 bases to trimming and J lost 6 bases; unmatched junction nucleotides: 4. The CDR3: CSAPGTGGEQYF. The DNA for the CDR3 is TGCAGTGCGCCCGGGACAGGGGGCGAGCAGTACTTC.

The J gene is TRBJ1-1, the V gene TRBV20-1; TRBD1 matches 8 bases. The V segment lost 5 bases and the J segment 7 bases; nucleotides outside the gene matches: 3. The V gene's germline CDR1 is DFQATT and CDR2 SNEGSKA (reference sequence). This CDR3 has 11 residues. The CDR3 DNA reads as TGCAGTGCTCAGGACAGGGTTGAAGCTTTCTTT. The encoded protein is CSAQDRVEAFF.

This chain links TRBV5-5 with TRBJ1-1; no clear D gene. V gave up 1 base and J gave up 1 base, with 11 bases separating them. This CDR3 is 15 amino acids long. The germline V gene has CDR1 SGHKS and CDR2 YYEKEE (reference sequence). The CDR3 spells CASSLFVRSNTEAFF. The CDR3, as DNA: TGTGCCAGCAGCTTGTTCGTTAGATCGAACACTGAAGCTTTCTTT.

CDR3 DNA sequence: TGTGCCAGCAGCGGACAACTCGGACTGGACCTCTCCGAGCAGTACTTC. Its protein product is CASSGQLGLDLSEQYF. The chain joins TRBV7-6 to TRBJ2-7; D assignment may be TRBD1 or TRBD2 (5 bases each). Germline CDR1 is SGHVS and CDR2 is FNYEAQ. V was trimmed by 5 bases and J by 6 bases, leaving 23 bases between them. This CDR3 contains 16 residues.

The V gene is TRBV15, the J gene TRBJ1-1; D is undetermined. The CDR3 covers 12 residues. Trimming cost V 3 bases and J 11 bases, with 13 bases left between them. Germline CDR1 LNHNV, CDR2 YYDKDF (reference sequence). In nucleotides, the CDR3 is TGTGCCACCAGCAGGACTCCAAACCACGCTTTCTTT. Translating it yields CATSRTPNHAFF. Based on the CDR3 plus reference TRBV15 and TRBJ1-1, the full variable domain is DAMVIQNPRYQVTQFGKPVTLSCSQTLNHNVMYWYQQKSSQAPKLLFHYYDKDFNNEADTPDNFQSRRPNTSFCFLDIRSPGLGDTAMYLCATSRTPNHAFFGQGTRLTVV.